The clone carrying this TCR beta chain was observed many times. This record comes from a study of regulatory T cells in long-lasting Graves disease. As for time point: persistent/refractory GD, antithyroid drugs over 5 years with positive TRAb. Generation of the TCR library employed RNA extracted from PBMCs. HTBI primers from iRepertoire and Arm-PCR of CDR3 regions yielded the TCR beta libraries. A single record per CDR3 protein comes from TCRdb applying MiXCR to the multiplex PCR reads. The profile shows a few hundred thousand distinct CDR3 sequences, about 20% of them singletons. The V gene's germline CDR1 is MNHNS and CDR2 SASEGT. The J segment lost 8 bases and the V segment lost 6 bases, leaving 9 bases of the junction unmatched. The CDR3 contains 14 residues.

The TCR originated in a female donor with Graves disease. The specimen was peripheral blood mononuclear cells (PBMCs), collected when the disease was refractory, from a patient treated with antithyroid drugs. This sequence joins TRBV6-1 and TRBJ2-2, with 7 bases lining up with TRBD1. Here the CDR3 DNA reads TGTGCCAGCAGCCTGGACAGGCGTACGGGGGAGCTGTTTTTT. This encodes CASSLDRRTGELFF.